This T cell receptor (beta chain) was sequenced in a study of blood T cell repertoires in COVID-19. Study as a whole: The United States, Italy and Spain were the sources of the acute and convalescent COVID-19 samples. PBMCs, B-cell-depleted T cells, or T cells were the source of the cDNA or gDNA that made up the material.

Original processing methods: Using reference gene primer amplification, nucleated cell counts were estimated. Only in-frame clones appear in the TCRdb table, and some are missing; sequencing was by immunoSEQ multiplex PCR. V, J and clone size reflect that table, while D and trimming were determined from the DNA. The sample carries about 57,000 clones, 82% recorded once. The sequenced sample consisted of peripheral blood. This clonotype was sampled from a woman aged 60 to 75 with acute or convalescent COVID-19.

The chain's CDR3 is CASSQGVGGADSPLHF. The CDR3 coding sequence is TGCGCCAGCAGCCAAGGGGTAGGGGGCGCGGATTCACCCCTCCACTTT. The V call is TRBV4-3, the J call TRBJ1-6; 7 bases are a match to TRBD1. Germline CDR1 is LGHNA and CDR2 is YSLEER. V shed 1 base and J 8 bases; nucleotides not matched to a gene: 8. The length of the CDR3 is 16 residues.